This T cell receptor (beta chain) was found in a study of blood T cell repertoires in COVID-19. Background on the study: Samples representing acute and convalescent COVID-19 were sourced from the United States, Italy and Spain. T cells, B-cell-depleted T cells, or PBMCs provided the cDNA or gDNA that served as material.

This CDR3 region has 13 residues. The germline V gene encodes CDR1 LNHDA and CDR2 SQIVND (reference sequence). Trimming at V came to 3 bases and at J to 6 bases, leaving 3 bases not matched to a gene. How the authors handled the data: Nucleated cell number was recorded as an estimate derived from reference gene primer amplification. This table comes from immunoSEQ multiplex PCR, and its TCRdb copy is limited to in-frame clones, with some not included. That table supplies the V and J calls and clone size; D and trimming were determined from the DNA. The sample has 250,000 to 350,000 clones, less than 85% seen once.

The V gene is TRBV19, the J gene TRBJ1-2; TRBD1 matches at 8 bases. The source is a human donor with COVID-19, enrolled during active disease. The donor label of this sample is uncertain. Sequencing was done on a sample of peripheral blood. The CDR3 bases are TGTGCCAGTAGTATCCAGGGGGCGGATGGCTACACCTTC. This sequence encodes CASSIQGADGYTF.